This record covers a single T cell receptor beta chain. What it binds is unknown. The multiple sclerosis control group consisted of treatment-naive patients whose relapsing-remitting disease, which was either stable or active, fulfilled revised McDonald criteria. TEMRA cells were FACS-enriched, while CD8+ and CD4+ T cells were negatively isolated. When the RNA was reverse transcribed, random hexamers were used with an input of roughly 0.45 to 1 ug. A multiplex approach, immunoSEQ multiplex PCR, amplified TCR beta CDR3 across 54 Vbeta and 13 Jbeta. From the immunoSEQ multiplex PCR reads, TCRdb called clonotypes with MiXCR, one entry per CDR3 protein. The sample shows nearly 200,000 distinct CDR3 sequences, more than 90% of them seen only once. This sample was taken from a study of CD8 T cells in Susac syndrome. Germline V gene data show CDR1 as MGHRA and CDR2 as YSYEKL. The CDR3 is made up of 14 amino acids. V was pared by 0 bases and J by 8 bases, with 12 bases between.

Findings and caveats of the study: It was acknowledged in the study that its TCR sequencing and HLA analysis involved a relatively small number of individuals.

The chain combines TRBV4-1 with TRBJ2-3; tentative D call: TRBD2 (6 bases). Material for sequencing was CD4+ T cells from PBMCs. This sequence originates from a human donor with multiple sclerosis. The CDR3 loop reads CASSQEWRGGTQYF. CDR3 nucleotides: TGCGCCAGCAGCCAAGAGTGGCGGGGAGGTACGCAGTATTTT.